Following are 15 T cell receptor beta chains from one sample sequenced in a study of PD-L1 blockade in urothelial cancer. The sample's time point: pretreatment peripheral blood. Measured with immunoSEQ multiplex PCR; TCRdb has only the in-frame clones, and not every one. This table holds about 88,000 clones, more than 80% found once. The input for sequencing was PBMCs, taken around atezolizumab (anti-PD-L1) treatment. Source of these receptors: a woman at least 80 years old with urothelial cancer.

V gene TRBV6-4 combines with J gene TRBJ1-5; 9 nucleotides agree with TRBD1. The germline V gene encodes CDR1 MRHNA and CDR2 SNTAGT. The ends lost 0 bases at V and 2 bases at J; junction bases unmatched: 5. This CDR3 comprises 17 residues. This chain's CDR3 is CASSDSTGGGGNQPQHF. CDR3 DNA: TGTGCCAGCAGTGACTCAACAGGGGGCGGGGGCAATCAGCCCCAGCATTTT.

The chain is built from TRBV11-2 and TRBJ2-3; D is ambiguous. Germline V gene lookup returns CDR1 SGHAT and CDR2 FQNNGV. The CDR3 length is 12 residues. The V and J ends lost 2 bases and 4 bases respectively, with 4 bases between them. For the CDR3, the DNA is TGTGCCAGCAGCTTACGGTCAGATACGCAGTATTTT. This gives the protein CASSLRSDTQYF.

The chain uses TRBV7-8 and TRBJ2-7; 8 nucleotides line up with TRBD1. CDR1 and CDR2 from the germline V gene are SGHVS and FQNEAQ. V was clipped by 5 bases and J by 4 bases; unmatched bases: 10. The CDR3 length is 15 residues. CDR3 sequence reads: CASSTRPGTGYEQYF. Here the CDR3 DNA reads TGTGCCAGCAGCACTCGACCCGGGACAGGATACGAGCAGTACTTC.

This chain connects TRBV6-5 to TRBJ2-7; the match to TRBD1 covers 9 bases. The V and J ends lost 6 bases and 5 bases, in that order; junction bases with no gene match: 5. The length of the CDR3 is 13 residues. The V gene's germline CDR1 is MNHEY and CDR2 SVGAGI. This CDR3 reads CASSRDRADEQYF. Written as DNA, the CDR3 is TGTGCCAGCAGCCGGGACAGGGCCGACGAGCAGTACTTC.

This chain joins TRBV6-4 and TRBJ1-5; TRBD1 aligns across 11 bases. This CDR3 contains 14 residues. Trimming removed 9 bases from V and 3 bases from J; junction bases left unmatched: 4. Germline CDR1 and CDR2: MRHNA and SNTAGT. The CDR3 DNA follows: TGTGCCAGTGGGGGACAGGGGGTCAATCAGCCCCAGCATTTT. It specifies CASGGQGVNQPQHF.

The chain combines TRBV7-9 with TRBJ1-3, with D tentatively TRBD1 (6 bases). This CDR3 has 17 amino acids. Trimming took off 5 bases at V and 0 bases at J, with 17 bases between the two ends. Germline-derived CDR1 and CDR2 are SEHNR and FQNEAQ (reference sequence). CDR3 bases: TGTGCCAGCAGCGCCGATGTACCCAGGGGCTCTGGAAACACCATATATTTT. Amino acids: CASSADVPRGSGNTIYF.

The gene calls are TRBV6-6 and TRBJ1-1; no clear D. CDR1 is MNHNY and CDR2 is SVGAGI in the germline V gene (reference sequence). V was clipped by 7 bases and J by 10 bases, with 16 bases between them. There are 12 residues in the CDR3. Here the CDR3 DNA reads TGTGCCAGCACCAAAGACGGGGTGGTAGCTTTCTTT. As protein: CASTKDGVVAFF.

The chain's CDR3 is CASSVDTGELFF. As DNA, the CDR3 is TGTGCCAGCAGTGTCGACACCGGGGAGCTGTTTTTT. V is TRBV2 and J is TRBJ2-2; no clear D. The CDR3 extends over 12 amino acids. Germline values: CDR1 SNHLY, CDR2 FYNNEI. The germline V and J ends were trimmed by 4 bases and 3 bases, with 3 bases remaining between them.

The chain joins TRBV29-1 to TRBJ2-2; the match to TRBD2 covers 7 bases. CDR1 is SQVTM, CDR2 ANQGSEA, per germline. V lost 6 bases, J lost 0 bases, and 4 bases stayed unmatched. The CDR3 length is 14 residues. CDR3: CSVRAGSNTGELFF. CDR3 coding DNA: TGCAGCGTACGAGCGGGGTCGAACACCGGGGAGCTGTTTTTT.

This chain uses TRBV4-2 with TRBJ2-3; 8 bases are a match to TRBD2. With 0 bases clipped from V and 1 base from J, the junction kept 9 bases outside the gene matches. The V gene's germline CDR1 is LGHNA and CDR2 YNFKEQ. The CDR3 has 18 amino acids. CDR3 bases: TGTGCCAGCAGCCAAGAATCGAAGGGGCGGGGGGGCACAGATACGCAGTATTTT. Translating gives CASSQESKGRGGTDTQYF.

This clone has a single count. This chain connects TRBV10-2 to TRBJ1-1; D is undetermined. V shed 3 bases and J shed 1 base, with 6 bases lying between them. Looked up from germline, CDR1 is WSHSY and CDR2 is SAAADI. The CDR3 runs to 13 residues. The CDR3 DNA is TGCGCCAGCAGTGACAGATCGAACACTGAAGCTTTCTTT. Translated: CASSDRSNTEAFF.

V and J are TRBV27 and TRBJ1-4; 10 positions agree with TRBD1. V was clipped by 1 base and J by 4 bases; unmatched bases: 9. The CDR3 consists of 18 residues. The V gene's germline CDR1 is MNHEY and CDR2 SMNVEV (reference sequence). CDR3 protein: CASSLFPPGTGVNEKLFF. CDR3 nucleotides: TGTGCCAGCAGTTTATTCCCCCCCGGGACAGGGGTTAATGAAAAACTGTTTTTT.

As concerns this clone: At one boundary the junction diverges from the germline segment, which might be a read error. This chain uses TRBV30 with TRBJ2-7, with D possibly matching TRBD1 (9 bases). The CDR3 is 14 residues long. Germline V gene lookup returns CDR1 GTSNPN and CDR2 SVGIG (reference sequence). This CDR3 is CAWSVEISGTGTSF. CDR3 DNA: TGTGCCTGGAGTGTAGAAATTTCGGGGACAGGGACTAGCTTC.

The chain recombines TRBV9 with TRBJ1-2; 7 nucleotides align to TRBD1. The germline V gene has CDR1 SGDLS and CDR2 YYNGEE. The CDR3 is made up of 14 amino acids. The V segment lost 0 bases and the J segment 6 bases; nucleotides outside the gene matches: 5. Written as DNA, the CDR3 is TGTGCCAGCAGCGTAGAGGTGCAGGGGGATGGCTACACCTTC. Translated: CASSVEVQGDGYTF.

This clone came up once. The V gene is TRBV11-2, the J gene TRBJ2-7; 12 nucleotides align to TRBD1. V trimming: 5 bases; J trimming: 5 bases; junction bases outside the gene matches: 4. The germline gives CDR1 SGHAT, CDR2 FQNNGV. CDR3 size: 14 residues. CDR3 coding DNA: TGTGCCAGCAGCCGGGACAGGGGGCGCGACGAGCAGTACTTC. This translates into CASSRDRGRDEQYF.